The 2 T cell receptor beta chains reported below all come from one sample, sequenced in a study of T cells in Graves' hyperthyroidism and ophthalmopathy. The investigators amplified TCR beta CDR3 regions from RNA transcripts. A set of HTBI primers served as the primers for a first-round RT-PCR of the TCR CDR3. TCRdb fed the multiplex PCR reads into MiXCR, producing one record per CDR3 protein. The table includes 330,000 or so distinct CDR3 sequences, roughly 18% detected once. Material for sequencing was blood. These TCRs come from a man aged 45-65 years with Graves' ophthalmopathy.

This clonotype appeared a few times. The chain carries TRBV5-1 and TRBJ2-3; 11 nucleotides line up with TRBD1. The CDR3 length is 16 residues. After removal of 3 bases from V and 2 bases from J, the junction contained 5 bases not matched to a gene. The germline gives CDR1 SGHRS, CDR2 YFSETQ. The CDR3 nucleotides are TGCGCCAGCAGCTCCCGGGACAGGGGGAACACAGATACGCAGTATTTT. It yields the protein CASSSRDRGNTDTQYF.

This clonotype was seen a few times. The chain joins TRBV4-2 to TRBJ1-2; tentatively, D is TRBD1 (6 bases). CDR1 and CDR2 from the germline V gene are LGHNA and YNFKEQ. The CDR3 extends over 13 amino acids. Deletions cut 0 bases from V and 6 bases from J, with 8 bases between. The CDR3 nucleotides read TGTGCCAGCAGCCAAGATAGGACAGATGGCTACACCTTC. Residues: CASSQDRTDGYTF.